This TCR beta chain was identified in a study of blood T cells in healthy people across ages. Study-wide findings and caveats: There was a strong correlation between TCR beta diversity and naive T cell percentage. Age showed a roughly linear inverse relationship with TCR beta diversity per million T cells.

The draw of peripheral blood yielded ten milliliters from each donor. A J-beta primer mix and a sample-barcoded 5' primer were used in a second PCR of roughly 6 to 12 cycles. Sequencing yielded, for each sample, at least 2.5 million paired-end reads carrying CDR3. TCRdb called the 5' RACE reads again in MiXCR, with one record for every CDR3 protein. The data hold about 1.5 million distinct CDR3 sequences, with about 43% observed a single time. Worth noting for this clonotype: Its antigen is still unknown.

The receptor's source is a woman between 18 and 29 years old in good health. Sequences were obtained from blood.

This CDR3 reads CASSSTTGSNQPQHF. CDR3 DNA sequence: TGTGCCAGCAGCTCTACGACGGGTAGCAATCAGCCCCAGCATTTT. This chain joins TRBV7-9 and TRBJ1-5; D is ambiguous. This CDR3 spans 15 amino acids. Germline CDR1 reads SEHNR; CDR2 reads FQNEAQ (reference sequence). V lost 4 bases and J lost 0, with 10 bases in between.